The 21 T cell receptor beta chains in this list originate from one sample, sequenced in a study of T cells in Graves' hyperthyroidism and ophthalmopathy. Authors of the study amplified TCR beta CDR3 regions from RNA transcripts. The HTBI primer set drove a first-round RT-PCR of the TCR CDR3. Using its own MiXCR run on the multiplex PCR reads, TCRdb lists one record per CDR3 protein. The table has 600,000 to 650,000 distinct CDR3 sequences, less than 25% seen once. Sequencing was done on a sample of blood. Every receptor here comes from a young man with Graves' ophthalmopathy.

The V gene is TRBV11-3, the J gene TRBJ2-5; 7 bases are shared with TRBD1. Germline V gene data show CDR1 as SGHNT and CDR2 as YENEEA. With V trimmed by 0 bases and J by 6 bases, 22 bases remained unmatched. CDR3 length: 20 residues. The CDR3 sequence is CASSLDWETGSPLIIQTQYF. The CDR3 DNA follows: TGTGCCAGCAGCTTAGATTGGGAGACAGGGTCCCCCCTAATCATTCAGACCCAGTACTTC.

The genes are TRBV2 and TRBJ2-4; D call uncertain. This CDR3 has 15 amino acids. CDR1 SNHLY and CDR2 FYNNEI come from the germline V gene. Deletions cut 3 bases from V and 0 bases from J, with 9 bases between. The CDR3 DNA reads TGTGCCAGCAGTGATAGGGCGGTAGCCAAAAACATTCAGTACTTC. It codes for CASSDRAVAKNIQYF.

This clonotype was observed many times. This rearrangement joins TRBV27 to TRBJ2-5; 8 bases line up with TRBD2. With 10 bases clipped from V and 5 bases from J, the junction kept 12 bases outside the gene matches. Per germline, CDR1 MNHEY and CDR2 SMNVEV (reference sequence). CDR3 length: 14 amino acids. The CDR3 loop reads CAILTPGLEETQYF. CDR3 nucleotides: TGTGCCATCCTAACTCCGGGACTAGAGGAGACCCAGTACTTC.

Notes on this clonotype: A much larger clone differs by one base, so this may be a read error. The chain has TRBV7-9 and TRBJ2-7; 13 bases are a match to TRBD2. Germline values: CDR1 SEHNR, CDR2 FQNEAQ (reference sequence). The CDR3 length is 15 residues. The CDR3 DNA is TGTGCCAGCAGCTCACTAGCGGGAGGGGATTACGGGCAGTACTTC. Translated, it gives CASSSLAGGDYGQYF.

The chain couples TRBV5-4 to TRBJ1-3, with D unclear. Trimming removed 0 bases from V and 2 bases from J, with 9 bases in between. CDR1 and CDR2 (germline): SGHNT, YYREEE (reference sequence). CDR3 length equals 15 residues. The CDR3 spells CASSLDLGTGNTIYF. CDR3 in DNA: TGTGCCAGCAGCTTGGACCTGGGGACTGGAAACACCATATATTTT.

This clonotype was found a few times. The chain is built from TRBV2 and TRBJ1-5, with no clear D. V was cut by 5 bases and J by 4 bases, with 15 bases left in between. The V gene's germline CDR1 is SNHLY and CDR2 FYNNEI. This CDR3 region has 15 residues. CDR3 sequence (DNA): TGTGCCAGCAGTAAAGAAAACAGTGCGAATCAGCCCCAGCATTTT. This encodes CASSKENSANQPQHF.

This clonotype showed up many times. The chain is built from TRBV6-1 and TRBJ1-5; 10 nucleotides line up with TRBD1. CDR3 length: 16 amino acids. After removal of 8 bases from V and 1 base from J, the junction contained 8 bases not matched to a gene. Per the germline V gene, CDR1 is MNHNS and CDR2 is SASEGT. Written as DNA, the CDR3 is TGTGCCAGCGGCCCTCGGGACAGGGGAAGCAATCAGCCCCAGCATTTT. Its protein is CASGPRDRGSNQPQHF.

V and J are TRBV6-2 or TRBV6-3 and TRBJ1-3; D remains unclear. This CDR3 comprises 15 residues. In germline, CDR1 is MNHEY, CDR2 SVGEGT. Trimming removed 0 bases from V and 0 bases from J, with 6 bases in between. CDR3 DNA sequence: TGTGCCAGCAGTTACTCCAGAAGCTCTGGAAACACCATATATTTT. It codes for CASSYSRSSGNTIYF.

The chain is built from TRBV13 and TRBJ2-4, with D perhaps TRBD1 or TRBD2 (6 bases each). CDR1 and CDR2 (germline): PRHDT, FYEKMQ (reference sequence). Deletions cut 5 bases from V and 0 bases from J, with 26 bases between. CDR3 length equals 20 residues. CDR3 nucleotide sequence: TGTGCCAGCAGCGACCGGACCCAAGGGGGAGGACTCCTAGCCAAAAACATTCAGTACTTC. It codes for CASSDRTQGGGLLAKNIQYF. Using reference TRBV13 and TRBJ2-4 for the parts outside the CDR3, the full variable domain is AAGVIQSPRHLIKEKRETATLKCYPIPRHDTVYWYQQGPGQDPQFLISFYEKMQSDKGSIPDRFSAQQFSDYHSELNMSSLELGDSALYFCASSDRTQGGGLLAKNIQYFGAGTRLSVL.

The chain is built from TRBV19 and TRBJ2-2, with 11 positions matching TRBD2. The ends lost 3 bases at V and 5 bases at J; junction bases unmatched: 2. Germline values: CDR1 LNHDA, CDR2 SQIVND (reference sequence). The CDR3 runs to 15 residues. CDR3 nucleotide sequence: TGTGCCAGTAGTATTGTAGCGGGAGGGACCGGGGAGCTGTTTTTT. Residues: CASSIVAGGTGELFF.

This chain uses TRBV18 with TRBJ1-1, with 7 bases fitting TRBD1. The CDR3 consists of 14 residues. Germline trimming cut 3 bases from V and 6 bases from J; bases unmatched to any gene: 7. Germline V gives CDR1 KGHSH, CDR2 LQKENI. The CDR3 is CASSPRGINSEAFF. For the CDR3, the DNA is TGTGCCAGCTCACCCAGGGGGATTAACTCTGAAGCTTTCTTT.

This clonotype appeared a few times. The rearrangement uses TRBV30 and TRBJ1-5; D may be TRBD1 (5 bases). The CDR3 length is 13 residues. The V and J ends lost 5 bases and 7 bases respectively, with 15 bases between them. Germline V CDR1 and CDR2: GTSNPN, SVGIG (reference sequence). The CDR3 sequence is CAWDSRRGQPQHF. The CDR3 DNA reads TGTGCCTGGGATTCGAGGCGGGGGCAGCCCCAGCATTTT.

The chain is built from TRBV7-2 and TRBJ1-1, with D perhaps TRBD1 (5 bases). Looked up from germline, CDR1 is SGHTA and CDR2 is FQGNSA. The CDR3 is 12 residues long. V lost 5 bases to trimming and J lost 11 bases, with 15 bases between them. The CDR3: CASSDLGGSAFF. Here the CDR3 DNA reads TGTGCCAGCAGCGATCTGGGGGGGTCGGCTTTCTTT.

The chain employs TRBV30 and TRBJ2-7; TRBD2 might be the D (6 bases). CDR1 and CDR2 from the germline V gene are GTSNPN and SVGIG (reference sequence). This CDR3 has 13 amino acids. V gave up 3 bases and J gave up 4 bases, with 13 bases separating them. The CDR3 loop is CAWRVPSGYEQYF. Written as DNA, the CDR3 is TGTGCCTGGAGAGTACCGAGCGGGTACGAGCAGTACTTC.

This clonotype appeared many times. The chain employs TRBV12-3 or TRBV12-4 and TRBJ1-4; D is possibly TRBD1 (5 bases). V lost 5 bases, J lost 0 bases, and 13 bases lay in between. This CDR3 spans 16 amino acids. The CDR3 region is CASSPGAVATNEKLFF. The CDR3 nucleotides are TGTGCCAGCAGTCCTGGGGCGGTTGCAACTAATGAAAAACTGTTTTTT.

This clonotype came up many times. The chain employs TRBV2 and TRBJ2-2; maybe TRBD1 (5 bases). Germline values: CDR1 SNHLY, CDR2 FYNNEI. The CDR3 sequence is 15 residues long. The V end lost 4 bases, the J end lost 5 bases, and 14 bases lay between the germline ends. CDR3 in DNA: TGTGCCAGCAGTGCGTTGACAGACTTAACCGGGGAGCTGTTTTTT. Translation: CASSALTDLTGELFF.

This clonotype was found many times. This sequence joins TRBV11-2 and TRBJ2-1, with D possibly TRBD2 on 6 matching bases. The CDR3 is 15 residues long. Germline V CDR1 and CDR2: SGHAT, FQNNGV. V shed 4 bases and J shed 5 bases, with 15 bases lying between them. This chain's CDR3 is CASSSGLDANNEQFF. The CDR3 coding sequence is TGTGCCAGCAGCTCGGGACTTGACGCAAACAATGAGCAGTTCTTC. Full variable domain (rest looked up from reference TRBV11-2 and TRBJ2-1): EAGVAQSPRYKIIEKRQSVAFWCNPISGHATLYWYQQILGQGPKLLIQFQNNGVVDDSQLPKDRFSAERLKGVDSTLKIQPAKLEDSAVYLCASSSGLDANNEQFFGPGTRLTVL.

The chain recombines TRBV6-2 or TRBV6-3 with TRBJ1-1; D remains unclear. V shed 9 bases and J shed 1 base, with 15 bases lying between them. This CDR3 has 14 amino acids. Looked up from germline, CDR1 is MNHEY and CDR2 is SVGEGT. The CDR3 spells CASTAPGGNTEAFF. CDR3 DNA sequence: TGTGCCAGTACTGCCCCAGGCGGGAACACTGAAGCTTTCTTT.

This clonotype showed up many times. J is TRBJ1-1 and V is TRBV4-1; D ambiguous. From germline, CDR1 is MGHRA and CDR2 YSYEKL. V lost 5 bases to trimming and J lost 0 bases, with 7 bases between them. The CDR3 contains 13 residues. CDR3 in amino acids: CASSNGMNTEAFF. CDR3 in DNA: TGCGCCAGCAGCAACGGGATGAACACTGAAGCTTTCTTT.

The gene calls are TRBV4-3 and TRBJ1-3, with TRBD1 identical over 9 bases. The CDR3 sequence is 18 residues long. V lost 0 bases to trimming and J lost 4 bases; unmatched junction nucleotides: 10. Germline V gene data show CDR1 as LGHNA and CDR2 as YSLEER. CDR3 DNA: TGCGCCAGCAGCCAAGATAATAAAGGGACAGGGCAAGGAAACACCATATATTTT. Amino acids: CASSQDNKGTGQGNTIYF.

This sequence joins TRBV12-3 or TRBV12-4 and TRBJ2-3, with TRBD1 matching 9 bases. The CDR3 contains 18 residues. J gave up 1 base and V 2 bases, and 10 bases lay outside the gene matches. The CDR3 sequence: CASSLSLLRTGGTDTQYF. CDR3 bases: TGTGCCAGCAGTTTAAGCCTTTTACGGACAGGGGGCACAGATACGCAGTATTTT.